This TCR beta chain emerged from a study of blood T cells in healthy people across ages. J gave up 8 bases and V 2 bases, and 7 bases lay outside the gene matches. This CDR3 region has 14 residues. Germline CDR1 and CDR2: SGHRS and YFSETQ. For the second PCR, which ran for roughly 6 to 11 cycles, a sample-barcoded 5' primer and a J-beta primer mix were used. Tags on each cDNA molecule came from a template-switch adaptor with 12 random nucleotides. TCRdb called the 5' RACE reads again in MiXCR, with one record for every CDR3 protein. The top ten hold roughly 6.3% of the sample, which has around 1.5 million distinct CDR3 sequences, approximately 60% seen once. Staff drew around 10 milliliters of peripheral blood from each donor. This clonotype has more than one count but fewer than ten.

The chain combines TRBV5-1 with TRBJ2-1; 7 bases are a match to TRBD2. This TCR was sampled from a man in his late teens or twenties in good health. Source material: blood. CDR3: CASSFLAEGHEQFF. CDR3 sequence (DNA): TGCGCCAGCAGCTTCCTAGCGGAGGGACATGAGCAGTTCTTC.